A single sample gave rise to the 21 T cell receptor beta chains below, sequenced in a study of cytomegalovirus exposure and HLA in healthy donors. In the PCR, 60 Vbeta and 13 Jbeta primers were used. Repertoires were generated with immunoSEQ multiplex PCR, while TCRdb's copy carries only in-frame clones and drops some. This table holds 65,000 to 90,000 clones, 60% to 80% found once. The sequencing input was PBMCs. These receptors were taken from a woman aged 40 to 50 in good health and CMV-seropositive.

The chain has TRBV15 and TRBJ1-1; D gene uncertain. The CDR3 spans 16 residues. The V gene lost 1 base and the J gene lost 0 bases, with 12 bases spanning the gap. Germline V gene data show CDR1 as LNHNV and CDR2 as YYDKDF (reference sequence). In DNA, the CDR3 is TGTGCCACCAGCAGAGCCGGACGGGGAATGAACACTGAAGCTTTCTTT. Translation: CATSRAGRGMNTEAFF.

The chain carries TRBV5-4 and TRBJ1-1, with no clear D. The germline V and J ends were trimmed by 0 bases and 12 bases, with 12 bases remaining between them. The CDR3 is 12 amino acids. Germline V gene lookup returns CDR1 SGHNT and CDR2 YYREEE (reference sequence). The CDR3 DNA is TGTGCCAGCAGCTTGGTTGGCGGAGGCCCTTTCTTT. This encodes CASSLVGGGPFF.

This rearrangement joins TRBV5-1 to TRBJ2-5; TRBD1 aligns across 10 bases. This CDR3 has 15 residues. Unmatched junction bases numbered 8, after V lost 4 bases and J lost 5 bases. CDR1 and CDR2 from the germline V gene are SGHRS and YFSETQ. CDR3 residues: CASSRTGTGEETQYF. The CDR3 DNA sequence: TGCGCCAGCAGCCGCACCGGGACAGGGGAGGAGACCCAGTACTTC.

In this sample, this clone turned up a few times. The chain recombines TRBV29-1 with TRBJ2-7, with TRBD1 matching over 7 bases. The J segment lost 0 bases and the V segment lost 3 bases, leaving 2 bases of the junction unmatched. CDR1 and CDR2 (germline): SQVTM, ANQGSEA. The CDR3 runs 13 residues. Written as DNA, the CDR3 is TGCAGCGTTGAGAACAGGGGCTCCTACGAGCAGTACTTC. Amino acids: CSVENRGSYEQYF.

The genes are TRBV4-1 and TRBJ2-1, with 8 bases matching TRBD1. The J segment lost 10 bases and the V segment lost 6 bases, leaving 8 bases of the junction unmatched. This CDR3 region has 13 residues. Germline V gives CDR1 MGHRA, CDR2 YSYEKL. CDR3 loop: CASRGQGGGEQFF. The CDR3 nucleotides are TGCGCCAGCAGAGGACAGGGAGGAGGGGAGCAGTTCTTC.

The sample holds a few counts of this clone. This chain joins TRBV6-1 and TRBJ1-3; D perhaps matches TRBD1 (5 bases). The CDR3 contains 14 residues. Germline loops: CDR1 MNHNS, CDR2 SASEGT. Trimming removed 2 bases from V and 5 bases from J, with 10 bases in between. The CDR3 here is CASSEWGGRNTIYF. The CDR3 DNA sequence: TGTGCCAGCAGTGAATGGGGGGGACGAAACACCATATATTTT.

The chain combines TRBV2 with TRBJ2-3; the match to TRBD1 covers 7 bases. The germline gives CDR1 SNHLY, CDR2 FYNNEI. Germline trimming cut 7 bases from V and 4 bases from J; bases unmatched to any gene: 8. The CDR3 has 14 residues. The CDR3 DNA sequence: TGTGCCAGCAACGACAGGGATCGCGCAGATACGCAGTATTTT. Its protein product is CASNDRDRADTQYF.

The chain's CDR3 is CASSYGGANSYEQYF. In DNA, the CDR3 is TGTGCCAGCAGTTACGGGGGGGCCAATAGCTACGAGCAGTACTTC. This rearrangement joins TRBV6-5 to TRBJ2-7; the D gene is possibly TRBD2 (7 bases). Germline CDR1 is MNHEY and CDR2 is SVGAGI. This CDR3 has 15 residues. Between the trimmed V and J ends, which lost 2 bases and 3 bases, there was a span of 14 bases.

The chain combines TRBV27 with TRBJ1-6, with D maybe TRBD1 (5 bases). The CDR3 runs to 15 residues. The V gene lost 7 bases and the J gene lost 4 bases, with 14 bases spanning the gap. The germline CDR1 and CDR2 sequences are MNHEY and SMNVEV (reference sequence). The CDR3 DNA sequence: TGTGCCAGCACCTCTTCCGGGGGTTATAATTCACCCCTCCACTTT. Protein: CASTSSGGYNSPLHF.

This clone was observed a few times. This chain links TRBV23-1 with TRBJ2-1; TRBD2 matches 8 bases. TRBV23-1 is treated as an ORF (open reading frame) with a function not yet certain. With 3 bases clipped from V and 5 bases from J, the junction kept 12 bases outside the gene matches. The CDR3 totals 17 residues. In nucleotides, the CDR3 is TGCGCCAGCAGTCATCATTACAGCGGGGGCCCACACAATGAGCAGTTCTTC. Protein product: CASSHHYSGGPHNEQFF.

This clone has just one count. This chain links TRBV7-2 with TRBJ2-5; maybe TRBD1 (6 bases). Germline lookup yields CDR1 SGHTA and CDR2 FQGNSA. The V end lost 6 bases, the J end lost 1 base, and 12 bases lay between the germline ends. This CDR3 contains 14 residues. The CDR3 region has the DNA TGTGCCAGCAGACAGACCAGGGGCCAAGAGACCCAGTACTTC. Amino acid sequence: CASRQTRGQETQYF.

The genes are TRBV11-3 and TRBJ2-5, with D perhaps TRBD1 (6 bases). Germline CDR1 SGHNT, CDR2 YENEEA. The CDR3 is made up of 16 amino acids. The V gene lost 5 bases and the J gene lost 1 base, with 17 bases spanning the gap. The CDR3 loop is CASSPGMIGGQETQYF. DNA for the CDR3: TGTGCCAGCAGCCCTGGTATGATAGGGGGCCAAGAGACCCAGTACTTC.

This chain joins TRBV4-1 and TRBJ2-7; possibly TRBD1 for D (6 bases). Germline V lookup: CDR1 MGHRA, CDR2 YSYEKL. This CDR3 is built from 16 residues. Trimming cost V 4 bases and J 3 bases, with 19 bases left between them. This CDR3 reads CASSPPQRTAYYEQYF. Written as DNA, the CDR3 is TGCGCCAGCAGCCCGCCCCAGAGGACAGCGTACTACGAGCAGTACTTC.

The DNA for the CDR3 is TGTGCCAGCAGCTTAGTAGCGGGCGGTGAAAAGGAGCAGTTCTTC. This encodes CASSLVAGGEKEQFF. V gene TRBV7-3 combines with J gene TRBJ2-1, with 7 bases fitting TRBD2. The CDR3 has 15 amino acids. Germline lookup yields CDR1 SGHTA and CDR2 FQGTGA. V was clipped by 2 bases and J by 10 bases; unmatched bases: 11.

The V call is TRBV9, the J call TRBJ2-5; 7 positions agree with TRBD1. J lost 3 bases, V lost 4 bases, and 9 bases had no gene match. The CDR3 loop spans 15 amino acids. Germline V CDR1 and CDR2: SGDLS, YYNGEE. CDR3 nucleotides: TGTGCCAGCAGCACAGGGGCTTTTCGGGAAGAGACCCAGTACTTC. Translating it yields CASSTGAFREETQYF.

V usage is TRBV5-1 and J usage is TRBJ1-1, with D possibly matching TRBD1 (6 bases). The CDR3 extends over 15 amino acids. V shed 0 bases and J shed 1 base, with 10 bases lying between them. CDR1 is SGHRS, CDR2 YFSETQ, per germline. This chain's CDR3 is CASSLGGGGNTEAFF. The CDR3 nucleotides are TGCGCCAGCAGCTTGGGGGGGGGCGGGAACACTGAAGCTTTCTTT.

V usage is TRBV13 and J usage is TRBJ2-1; 9 positions agree with TRBD2. Trimming removed 2 bases from V and 4 bases from J; junction bases left unmatched: 3. Germline lookup yields CDR1 PRHDT and CDR2 FYEKMQ (reference sequence). CDR3 length: 15 amino acids. The CDR3 bases are TGTGCCAGCAGCTTAAGAAGCGGGGGGTACAATGAGCAGTTCTTC. It is translated as CASSLRSGGYNEQFF.

This rearrangement joins TRBV19 to TRBJ2-3; 8 bases are a match to TRBD1. Germline lookup yields CDR1 LNHDA and CDR2 SQIVND (reference sequence). The CDR3 consists of 14 residues. Germline trimming cut 6 bases from V and 4 bases from J; bases unmatched to any gene: 6. The CDR3 sequence: CASSRGPPPDTQYF. The CDR3 nucleotides read TGTGCCAGTAGCAGGGGGCCCCCACCAGATACGCAGTATTTT.

The V call is TRBV14, the J call TRBJ1-2; D remains unclear. The CDR3 consists of 13 residues. CDR1 is SGHDN, CDR2 FVKESK, per germline. Trimming left V 4 bases short and J 4 bases short, with 10 bases between. This CDR3 is CASSPTEGYGYTF. DNA for the CDR3: TGTGCCAGCAGCCCGACGGAGGGCTATGGCTACACCTTC.

The chain is built from TRBV4-1 and TRBJ1-6; 7 nucleotides match TRBD1. The V and J ends lost 1 base and 6 bases, in that order; junction bases with no gene match: 6. CDR1 and CDR2 from the germline V gene are MGHRA and YSYEKL. CDR3 length: 16 amino acids. CDR3: CASSQAGTVFNSPLHF. The CDR3 DNA follows: TGCGCCAGCAGCCAAGCCGGGACAGTGTTTAATTCACCCCTCCACTTT.

The rearrangement uses TRBV2 and TRBJ2-5; D is perhaps TRBD1 (6 bases). The CDR3 runs to 13 residues. In germline, CDR1 is SNHLY, CDR2 FYNNEI. The V end was cut by 7 bases, the J end by 14 bases, with 23 bases between. The CDR3 here is CASTKSPQGLVYF. CDR3 DNA: TGTGCCAGCACTAAAAGCCCACAGGGCCTGGTATACTTC.